This T cell receptor (beta chain) was captured in a study of cytomegalovirus exposure and HLA in healthy donors. The V gene's germline CDR1 is SGHRS and CDR2 YFSETQ. This CDR3 contains 16 residues. Trimming stripped 0 bases from V and 1 base from J, with 14 bases between. Study conclusions and caveats: What was likely a sequencing artifact was a cluster of highly shared sequence variants. Among CMV-associated TCR beta chains, most appeared HLA-restricted in a later analysis. A later analysis reported that several of the most significant clusters appeared to be linked to common viral pathogens, among them Epstein-Barr virus.

PCR amplification relied on 60 Vbeta primers (plus 13 Jbeta primers). As processed by the authors: The authors later counted 70 million to 80 million unique TCR beta chains, roughly 10 million of them shared. Profiled with immunoSEQ multiplex PCR; TCRdb holds only in-frame clones, not every one. V and J calls and clone size are copied from that table; D and trimming were computed from the DNA. In all, the sample yields around 84,000 clones. In regard to this clone: Its antigen is unidentified.

Sequencing was done on a sample of PBMCs. The clonotype originates from a man aged 30 to 39 in good health and CMV-seronegative. The rearrangement uses TRBV5-1 and TRBJ2-7, with D possibly matching TRBD1 (7 bases). CDR3 protein: CASSLAGGTASYEQYF. The CDR3, as DNA: TGCGCCAGCAGCTTGGCCGGAGGGACAGCATCCTACGAGCAGTACTTC.